Below, one T cell receptor beta chain is given with its context. The antigen is not known. These data are taken from a study of regulatory T cells in long-lasting Graves disease. Indicated time point: persistent/refractory GD, antithyroid drugs over 5 years with positive TRAb. The authors made the TCR library using RNA they extracted from PBMCs. There are 15 residues in the CDR3. The V end lost 4 bases, the J end lost 4 bases, and 18 bases lay between the germline ends. Germline V CDR1 and CDR2: SGHRS, YFSETQ. To make TCR beta libraries, researchers used iRepertoire HTBI primers and Arm-PCR of CDR3 regions. TCRdb re-derived calls from the multiplex PCR reads in MiXCR, one entry per CDR3 protein. The sample includes some 330,000 distinct CDR3 sequences, approximately 25% seen only once; the top ten take around a quarter. Regarding the study as a whole: The study examined only peripheral blood, not thyroid tissue.

This chain connects TRBV5-1 to TRBJ2-7; D is possibly TRBD2 (5 bases). The source of this sequence is a woman aged 40 to 50 with Graves disease. The sequenced sample was peripheral blood mononuclear cells (PBMCs), obtained when the disease was refractory, from a patient treated with antithyroid drugs. CDR3 loop: CASSLPAAGVYEQYF. In nucleotides, the CDR3 is TGCGCCAGCAGCCTCCCAGCGGCGGGTGTTTACGAGCAGTACTTC.